This TCR beta chain was profiled in a study of blood T cells in healthy people across ages (dated by TCRdb to the mid-2010s). Some background on the complete study: Template switching captured roughly one uniquely barcoded TCR beta cDNA molecule per two T cells in model experiments. Donors of different ages were randomly distributed across sequencing lanes to avoid experimental bias. Donors were grouped into four age groups: young (average roughly 17 years), middle-aged (under 40), aged (about 60) and long-lived (about 89). For two donors (one aged 18 to 30 and one aged 80 or older), the study analyzed two additional independent replicas of 1 million unique cDNA reads from the same blood draw. To track age-related changes in TCR beta repertoire diversity, the study relied on deep sequencing normalized with unique cDNA molecular identifiers.

The full study reports these points: Observed TCR beta diversity per million T cells fell roughly linearly with age, and a significant reduction was already apparent by age roughly 40. Because donor CMV infection status was unknown, age-related changes in expanded clonotypes were potentially confounded. Total diversity estimates from one million sequenced T cells were considered lower bounds and underestimates. Observed TCR beta diversity correlated strongly with the percentage of naive T cells measured by flow cytometry. Compared with the aged group, the long-lived group had more naive CD4+ T cells, fewer expanded clones and increased TCR diversity, suggesting age selection. Conclusive comparison of naive and antigen-experienced compartments was prevented by the profiling of bulk unsorted PBMCs.

As regards this clonotype: It has no known antigen specificity. The sample holds no much larger clone one base away, and base qualities are not on file.

Donors were under 40 systemically healthy Caucasian individuals from Russia aged roughly 6 to 100 years. Around 10 milliliters of peripheral blood were collected from each donor into EDTA-treated Vacutainer tubes. Ficoll-Paque density-gradient centrifugation was used to isolate PBMCs, with at least 7 million per sample. Trizol reagent was used to extract total RNA from PBMCs, with at least 6 micrograms per sample. For every donor, flow cytometry on a PBMC aliquot measured the percentage of naive CD45RAhigh/CD27high T cells. Libraries were made using 5' RACE. Instrument used: Illumina HiSeq 2500. A second PCR of roughly 7 to 11 cycles was performed with a sample-barcoded 5' primer and a J-beta primer mix. Each TCR beta cDNA molecule received a unique molecular identifier from a template-switch 5' adaptor carrying 12 random nucleotides. Each sample yielded at least 2.5 million CDR3-containing paired-end reads. The Mint cDNA synthesis kit, primed by a TRBC-specific oligonucleotide, was used to synthesize first-strand cDNA from all RNA. All cDNA was treated with uracil-DNA glycosylase and then went through a first 18-cycle PCR with the universal primers M1SS and BC2_uni_R. On the study's bioinformatics: For normalization, 1 million high-quality reads were randomly selected from each sample, with every read carrying a distinct molecular identifier. Reads with shared molecular identifiers were discarded instead of being binned into consensus sequences. MiTCR, run with a Q25 quality threshold and the strictest error-elimination algorithm, handled CDR3 identification, clonotype clustering and error correction. A nonparametric unseen species model using Euler transformation provided a lower-bound estimate of total TCR beta diversity. TCRdb ran its own pipeline on the public reads, namely fastp trimming at Q25 and MiXCR clone calling, and kept in-frame beta chains. Identical CDR3 protein sequences are pooled into one entry, listed with their most common genes and DNA. These V and J calls originate from TCRdb's pipeline instead of the authors' own analysis. The table for this sample lists 700,000 or so distinct CDR3 sequences; roughly 20% of them were counted only once. The ten largest clones represent roughly a fifth of the sample.

Sequenced material: blood. This TCR came from a man between 70 and 80 years old in good health.

The DNA reads TGCGCCAGCAGCCAAGGGCTGACTACAGGGGCGGACACTGAAGCTTTCTTT. It encodes CASSQGLTTGADTEAFF. The sequence links TRBV4-1 to TRBJ1-1; 7 nucleotides in the junction match TRBD1. As encoded in the germline V gene, CDR1 is MGHRA while CDR2 is YSYEKL. Taken from cysteine to phenylalanine, the CDR3 has 17 residues. CDR3 DNA is the only sequence kept; it has 51 bases, read in frame from the first base. V and J are trimmed by 1 base and 3 bases, and the gene matches miss 11 bases of the junction.